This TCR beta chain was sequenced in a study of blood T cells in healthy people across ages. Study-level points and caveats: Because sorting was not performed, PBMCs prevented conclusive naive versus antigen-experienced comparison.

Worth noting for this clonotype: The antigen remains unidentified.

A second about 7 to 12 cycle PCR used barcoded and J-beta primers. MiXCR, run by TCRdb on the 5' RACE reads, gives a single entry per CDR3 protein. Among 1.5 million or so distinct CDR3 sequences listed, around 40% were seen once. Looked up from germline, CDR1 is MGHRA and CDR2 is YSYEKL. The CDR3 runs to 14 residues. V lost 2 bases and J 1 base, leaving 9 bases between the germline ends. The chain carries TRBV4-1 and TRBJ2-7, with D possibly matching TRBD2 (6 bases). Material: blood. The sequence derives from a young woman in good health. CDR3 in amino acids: CASSQPRESYEQYF. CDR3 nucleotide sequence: TGCGCCAGCAGCCAACCCCGGGAGTCCTACGAGCAGTACTTC.